The 21 T cell receptor beta chains listed next were all sequenced from one sample in a study of OX40 agonist ivuxolimab in advanced cancers. Preparation of the library involved the immunoSEQ multiplex PCR assay. TCRdb provides this immuneACCESS table in a form limited to in-frame rearrangements. Some clones are lacking; in checked studies, under half of them reflect an unresolved V gene, and why the rest are absent is not known. In all, the sample holds about 100,000 clones, and roughly 88% of those were seen once. More than 0.6% of the sample is taken by the ten largest. The sequences come from CD4+ or CD8+ T cells sorted from blood, collected in a trial of the OX40 agonist ivuxolimab. These receptors all come from an adult with an advanced solid tumor such as melanoma, head and neck, liver or kidney cancer.

The genes are TRBV6-6 and TRBJ1-4; weak D call: TRBD1 (5 bases). CDR3 size: 14 residues. Trimming cost V 6 bases and J 8 bases, with 16 bases left between them. Germline V lookup: CDR1 MNHNY, CDR2 SVGAGI (reference sequence). The CDR3 DNA follows: TGTGCCAGCAGCTCCCCGGGGGTGGGAGAAAAACTGTTTTTT. Its protein is CASSSPGVGEKLFF.

This clone was seen a single time. The V and J genes are TRBV7-2 and TRBJ2-7, with D perhaps TRBD2 (7 bases). The CDR3 has 14 residues. The V gene lost 0 bases and the J gene lost 7 bases, with 13 bases spanning the gap. Germline loops: CDR1 SGHTA, CDR2 FQGNSA. The CDR3 is CASSLAGGPGEQYF. The CDR3 bases are TGTGCCAGCAGCTTAGCGGGGGGGCCTGGGGAGCAGTACTTC.

This chain uses TRBV7-9 with TRBJ2-5; possible D gene TRBD2, 6 bases. Trimming removed 2 bases from V and 4 bases from J, with 14 bases in between. Germline CDR1 SEHNR, CDR2 FQNEAQ (reference sequence). The CDR3 consists of 15 residues. CDR3 in amino acids: CASSLLGGLGETQYF. CDR3 in DNA: TGTGCCAGCAGCTTACTAGGAGGGCTTGGAGAGACCCAGTACTTC.

The chain has TRBV25-1 and TRBJ1-1; no clear D gene. The ends were cut back, 3 bases at V and 0 bases at J, with 8 bases in the middle. Germline V gene data show CDR1 as MGHDK and CDR2 as SYGVNS. The CDR3 extends over 14 amino acids. This chain's CDR3 is CASSDYLMNTEAFF. CDR3 sequence (DNA): TGTGCCAGCAGTGATTACTTGATGAACACTGAAGCTTTCTTT.

The chain uses TRBV4-3 and TRBJ1-4, with D maybe TRBD1 (5 bases). Germline values: CDR1 LGHNA, CDR2 YSLEER. The CDR3 totals 14 residues. V lost 4 bases to trimming and J lost 8 bases, with 14 bases between them. The CDR3 sequence: CASSRLTGEEKLFF. CDR3 DNA sequence: TGCGCCAGCAGCCGACTAACGGGGGAGGAAAAACTGTTTTTT.

This sequence joins TRBV19 and TRBJ2-1; D is possibly TRBD1 or TRBD2 (5 bases each). With 1 base removed from V and 5 bases from J, the gap between germline ends came to 12 bases. The germline V gene encodes CDR1 LNHDA and CDR2 SQIVND (reference sequence). The CDR3 consists of 15 residues. In DNA, the CDR3 is TGTGCCAGTAGTATAGCGGGGCGTGGAAACAATGAGCAGTTCTTC. Translation gives CASSIAGRGNNEQFF. The complete variable domain, with remaining parts taken from reference TRBV19 and TRBJ2-1, reads DGGITQSPKYLFRKEGQNVTLSCEQNLNHDAMYWYRQDPGQGLRLIYYSQIVNDFQKGDIAEGYSVSREKKESFPLTVTSAQKNPTAFYLCASSIAGRGNNEQFFGPGTRLTVL.

This CDR3 is CASRGLAGRTDTQYF. The CDR3 DNA reads TGTGCCAGCAGGGGATTAGCGGGGAGGACAGATACGCAGTATTTT. This chain joins TRBV28 and TRBJ2-3, with 8 bases aligning to TRBD2. Per the germline V gene, CDR1 is MDHEN and CDR2 is SYDVKM. With V trimmed by 6 bases and J by 3 bases, 8 bases remained unmatched. This CDR3 contains 15 residues.

This clone has only a few counts. Mismatch with germline at one junction end may stem from a read error. The genes are TRBV6-5 and TRBJ2-7; 7 nucleotides match TRBD1. The CDR3 has 15 amino acids. The V gene's germline CDR1 is MNHEY and CDR2 SVGAGI. CDR3: CATSLNLDRASEQYF. The CDR3 bases are TGTGCCACCAGTCTTAACCTCGACAGGGCGAGCGAGCAGTACTTC.

V gene TRBV7-9 combines with J gene TRBJ2-7, with D possibly matching TRBD1 (6 bases). Germline CDR1 reads SEHNR; CDR2 reads FQNEAQ (reference sequence). V lost 2 bases and J 7 bases, leaving 18 bases between the germline ends. The CDR3 contains 15 residues. Written as DNA, the CDR3 is TGTGCCAGCAGCTTAAAACCGGGACACCCTCAGGAGCAGTACTTC. Protein: CASSLKPGHPQEQYF. Variable domain in full (rest from reference TRBV7-9 and TRBJ2-7): DTGVSQNPRHKITKRGQNVTFRCDPISEHNRLYWYRQTLGQGPEFLTYFQNEAQLEKSRLLSDRFSAERPKGSFSTLEIQRTEQGDSAMYLCASSLKPGHPQEQYFGPGTRLTVT.

The chain is built from TRBV5-4 and TRBJ2-7; 7 bases align to TRBD1. With V trimmed by 3 bases and J by 3 bases, 3 bases remained unmatched. This CDR3 comprises 13 residues. From germline, CDR1 is SGHNT and CDR2 YYREEE (reference sequence). CDR3: CASSSTGIYEQYF. In DNA, the CDR3 is TGTGCCAGCAGCTCGACAGGGATCTACGAGCAGTACTTC.

This clone has more than one count but fewer than ten. The V call is TRBV5-4, the J call TRBJ2-3, with a possible D match to TRBD2 (7 bases). Germline lookup yields CDR1 SGHNT and CDR2 YYREEE (reference sequence). The CDR3 consists of 15 residues. Trimming cost V 2 bases and J 0 bases, with 10 bases left between them. This chain's CDR3 is CASSLGGASTDTQYF. The CDR3 bases are TGTGCCAGCAGCTTAGGGGGGGCTAGCACAGATACGCAGTATTTT.

V usage is TRBV19 and J usage is TRBJ2-2; D may be TRBD1 (5 bases). CDR3 size: 16 residues. Trimming left V 1 base short and J 6 bases short, with 15 bases between. Germline V gene data show CDR1 as LNHDA and CDR2 as SQIVND (reference sequence). CDR3 coding DNA: TGTGCCAGTAGTATAGTGGGCAGGGTTGGGTCCGGGGAGCTGTTTTTT. Translating it yields CASSIVGRVGSGELFF.

This clone was picked up one time. The chain uses TRBV5-1 and TRBJ2-5; weak D call: TRBD1 (5 bases). The CDR3 extends over 13 amino acids. CDR1 and CDR2 (germline): SGHRS, YFSETQ. The V gene lost 4 bases and the J gene lost 3 bases, with 10 bases spanning the gap. This CDR3 is CASSLGREETQYF. The CDR3 nucleotides are TGCGCCAGCAGCCTCGGCAGGGAAGAGACCCAGTACTTC.

Concerning this clone itself: Additional DNA sequences in this sample encode the identical CDR3. CDR3 sequence reads: CASSYGQGTYEQYF. The CDR3 region has the DNA TGTGCCAGCAGTTACGGACAGGGGACCTACGAGCAGTACTTC. The chain is built from TRBV6-6 and TRBJ2-7; 9 bases align to TRBD1. This CDR3 is built from 14 residues. Germline trimming cut 2 bases from V and 2 bases from J; bases unmatched to any gene: 1. CDR1 and CDR2 (germline): MNHNY, SVGAGI (reference sequence).

The chain joins TRBV7-9 to TRBJ2-3; D may be TRBD2 (6 bases). Trimming left V 3 bases short and J 8 bases short, with 6 bases between. The CDR3 has 11 amino acids. Germline V gives CDR1 SEHNR, CDR2 FQNEAQ (reference sequence). DNA of the CDR3: TGTGCCAGCAGCTTGGGGGGTACGCAGTATTTT. Amino acid sequence: CASSLGGTQYF.

The rearrangement links TRBV4-3 to TRBJ2-1; D tentatively fits TRBD1 or TRBD2 (9 bases each). Trimming left V 2 bases short and J 8 bases short, with 34 bases between. This CDR3 contains 21 residues. Germline V lookup: CDR1 LGHNA, CDR2 YSLEER. CDR3: CASSQYPGQGNLAGAGDEQFF. CDR3 DNA sequence: TGCGCCAGCAGCCAATACCCGGGACAGGGCAACTTAGCGGGGGCCGGGGATGAGCAGTTCTTC.

In DNA, the CDR3 is TGTGCCAGCAGTCCCTCGGGTTCCTACGAGCAGTACTTC. Its translation: CASSPSGSYEQYF. The chain couples TRBV7-2 to TRBJ2-7; D uncertain. The CDR3 sequence is 13 residues long. V was shortened by 6 bases and J by 1 base, with 10 bases between the two germline ends. Germline V gene data show CDR1 as SGHTA and CDR2 as FQGNSA.

The chain recombines TRBV29-1 with TRBJ2-1; either TRBD1 or TRBD2 may fit D (6 bases each). CDR3 size: 13 residues. The V end lost 4 bases, the J end lost 7 bases, and 14 bases lay between the germline ends. CDR1 SQVTM and CDR2 ANQGSEA come from the germline V gene. The CDR3 DNA sequence: TGCAGCGTTGGTCGAGGGGGGAGGAATGAGCAGTTCTTC. As protein: CSVGRGGRNEQFF.

This rearrangement joins TRBV6-1 to TRBJ1-2; D is uncertain. V dropped 7 bases and J dropped 1 base, with 10 bases sitting between them. CDR3 length: 13 amino acids. Per the germline V gene, CDR1 is MNHNS and CDR2 is SASEGT. This CDR3 reads CASIAKLNYGYTF. In DNA form, the CDR3 reads TGTGCCAGCATAGCGAAACTTAACTATGGCTACACCTTC.

With respect to this clone: Other DNA sequences in the same sample also yield this CDR3. The chain employs TRBV2 and TRBJ1-2; D gene uncertain. Germline-derived CDR1 and CDR2 are SNHLY and FYNNEI. The CDR3 sequence is 13 residues long. V lost 6 bases, J lost 2 bases, and 10 bases lay in between. The CDR3 is CASSTTENYGYTF. Written as DNA, the CDR3 is TGTGCCAGCAGCACCACAGAGAACTATGGCTACACCTTC.

The gene calls are TRBV18 and TRBJ2-3; 8 bases match TRBD2. Germline-derived CDR1 and CDR2 are KGHSH and LQKENI. The CDR3 totals 15 residues. Germline trimming cut 3 bases from V and 5 bases from J; bases unmatched to any gene: 7. CDR3 in DNA: TGTGCCAGCTCACCGCCGACTAGCGTGAGAGATACGCAGTATTTT. This sequence encodes CASSPPTSVRDTQYF.